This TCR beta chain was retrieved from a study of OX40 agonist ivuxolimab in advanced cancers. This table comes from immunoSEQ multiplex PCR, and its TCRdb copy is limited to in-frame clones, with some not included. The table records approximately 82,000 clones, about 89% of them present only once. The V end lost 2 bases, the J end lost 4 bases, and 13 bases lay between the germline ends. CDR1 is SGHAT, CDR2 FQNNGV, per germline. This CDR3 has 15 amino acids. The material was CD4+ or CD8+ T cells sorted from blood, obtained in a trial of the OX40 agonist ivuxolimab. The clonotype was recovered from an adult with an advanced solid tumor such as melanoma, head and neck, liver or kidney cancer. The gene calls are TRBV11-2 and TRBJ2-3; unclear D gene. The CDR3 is CASSLNPSWSDTQYF. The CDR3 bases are TGTGCCAGCAGCTTAAACCCTAGTTGGTCAGATACGCAGTATTTT.